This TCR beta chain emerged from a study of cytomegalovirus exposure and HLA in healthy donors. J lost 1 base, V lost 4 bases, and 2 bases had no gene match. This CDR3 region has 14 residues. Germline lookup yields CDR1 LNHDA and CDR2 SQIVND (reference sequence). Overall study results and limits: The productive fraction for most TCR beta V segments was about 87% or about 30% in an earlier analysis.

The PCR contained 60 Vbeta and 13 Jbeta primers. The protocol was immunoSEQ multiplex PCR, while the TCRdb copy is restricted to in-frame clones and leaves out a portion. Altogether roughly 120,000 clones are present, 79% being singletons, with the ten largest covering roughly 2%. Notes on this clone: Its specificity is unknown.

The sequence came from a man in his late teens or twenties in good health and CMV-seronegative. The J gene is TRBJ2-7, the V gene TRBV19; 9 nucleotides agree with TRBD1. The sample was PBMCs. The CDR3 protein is CASSRGQGSYEQYF. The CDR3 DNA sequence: TGTGCCAGTAGTAGGGGACAGGGTTCCTACGAGCAGTACTTC.